Listed below are T cell receptor beta chains from one sample, sequenced in a study of Ad26.COV2.S vaccination and SARS-CoV-2 variants. The data were produced by immunoSEQ multiplex PCR, yet TCRdb's version contains in-frame clones alone and is incomplete. The table lists 400,000 or so clones, approximately 91% of them singletons, with more than 3% in the top ten. The sequences come from peripheral blood, collected in a trial of Ad26.COV2.S vaccine versus placebo. The receptors were gathered from a person aged 18-60 years who received the Ad26.COV2.S COVID-19 vaccine or a placebo. The CDR3 runs from the conserved cysteine through the conserved F or W. The D gene is left open where the match is weak. Clone size appears in some rows only: once, few, many, or a class for an expanded clone.

TRBJ2-5,NA,TRBD1,TRBV18,TGTGCCAGCTCACTGACAGGGGCGTCCCAAGAGACCCAGTACTTC,CASSLTGASQETQYF
TRBJ2-1,NA,NA,TRBV19,TGTGCCAGTAGTTCCCCCGGGGATTACAATGAGCAGTTCTTC,CASSSPGDYNEQFF
TRBJ1-1,NA,NA,TRBV10-2,TGCGCCAGCAGTGTCGATCTGGGGCAGGTGCCTAGGGGCACTGAAGCTTTCTTT,CASSVDLGQVPRGTEAFF
TRBJ1-1,NA,NA,TRBV6-1,TGTGCCAGCAGTGAAAGTGGCCCGGAAGGTTTCTTT,CASSESGPEGFF
TRBJ2-7,NA,TRBD2,TRBV3-1/TRBV3-2,TGTGCCAGCAGCCCTGGACTAGCGGGGGGTCGATCCTACGAGCAGTACTTC,CASSPGLAGGRSYEQYF
TRBJ1-1,NA,NA,TRBV5-8,TGTGCCAGCAGGCCGACCCGCTGGGGCACTGAAGCTTTCTTT,CASRPTRWGTEAFF
TRBJ2-7,NA,NA,TRBV7-9,TGTGCCAGCAGCTTCCGGGACATACCCTACGAGCAGTACTTC,CASSFRDIPYEQYF
TRBJ2-7,NA,NA,TRBV6-2/TRBV6-3,TGTGCCAGCAGCCATAGCCTCCTCTACGAGCAGTACTTC,CASSHSLLYEQYF
TRBJ2-5,NA,NA,TRBV5-1,TGCGCCAGCAGCCGGGGAGATCAAGAGACCCAGTACTTC,CASSRGDQETQYF
TRBJ1-3,once,TRBD1,TRBV4-1,TGCGCCAGCAGCCCTGGGGACAGGGGGGTAGTTGGAAACACCATATATTTT,CASSPGDRGVVGNTIYF
TRBJ2-2,NA,TRBD2,TRBV7-2,TGTGCCAGCAGCTTAGGTCGCGGGGGGCGCAAAACCGGGGAGCTGTTTTTT,CASSLGRGGRKTGELFF
TRBJ2-5,NA,TRBD2,TRBV3-1/TRBV3-2,TGTGCCAGCAGCCCACCGGGGGGATCGTACCAAGAGACCCAGTACTTC,CASSPPGGSYQETQYF
TRBJ2-5,NA,NA,TRBV9,TGTGCCAGCAGCTTAGGTGCGGGTCAAGAGACCCAGTACTTC,CASSLGAGQETQYF
TRBJ2-2,NA,NA,TRBV5-1,TGCGCCAGCAGCTTAGAGACGATGGGGACCGGGGAGCTGTTTTTT,CASSLETMGTGELFF
TRBJ1-5,once,TRBD1,TRBV7-8,TGTGCCAGCAGCTCGGGACAGGGTTACTCAGATAGCAATCAGCCCCAGCATTTT,CASSSGQGYSDSNQPQHF
TRBJ2-3,NA,NA,TRBV7-2,TGTGCCAGCAGCCAAGACCTGGTTAGGGGAGATACGCAGTATTTT,CASSQDLVRGDTQYF
TRBJ2-2,NA,TRBD1,TRBV19,TGTGCCAGTAGAAGTGAGTCGCCGGGACAGGGACACACCGGGGAGCTGTTTTTT,CASRSESPGQGHTGELFF
TRBJ1-6,NA,NA,TRBV3-1/TRBV3-2,TGTGCCAGCAGCACACGACGTAGTAATTCACCCCTCCACTTT,CASSTRRSNSPLHF
TRBJ1-2,NA,NA,TRBV30,TGTTCTTATCGGCATTGGGAGTATGGCTACACCTTC,CSYRHWEYGYTF
TRBJ2-3,NA,NA,TRBV27,TGTGCCAGCAGTTCCCCCGTGCGGGGTAGCACAGATACGCAGTATTTT,CASSSPVRGSTDTQYF
TRBJ1-3,NA,NA,TRBV5-6,TGTGCCAGCAGCTTGGGGGGAATCACCATATATTTT,CASSLGGITIYF
TRBJ2-5,NA,TRBD1,TRBV2,TGTGCCAGCAGTGATTCCGGGACAGGGGACCAAGAGACCCAGTACTTC,CASSDSGTGDQETQYF
TRBJ1-3,NA,NA,TRBV5-5,TGTGCCAGCAGCTTGGAACTGGTCGCCGGGGTCTCTGGAAACACCATATATTTT,CASSLELVAGVSGNTIYF
TRBJ1-2,NA,TRBD1,TRBV19,TGTGCCAGTAGCCGGGACAGAGTTAACTATGGCTACACCTTC,CASSRDRVNYGYTF
TRBJ2-5,NA,NA,TRBV5-1,TGCGCCAGCAGCATCGTGGAGACCCAGTACTTC,CASSIVETQYF
TRBJ1-4,NA,NA,TRBV6-6,TGTGCCAGCAGTCCAGATGAAAAACTGTTTTTT,CASSPDEKLFF
TRBJ1-5,once,NA,TRBV30,TGTGCCTGGTCAACCGGCAGATTCAATCAGCCCCAGCATTTT,CAWSTGRFNQPQHF
TRBJ2-7,NA,NA,TRBV2,TGTGCCAGCAGTGGGATCAGGGGATTCTACGAGCAGTACTTC,CASSGIRGFYEQYF
TRBJ1-4,NA,NA,TRBV5-1,TGCGCCAGCAGCCCGTTAGGGGGTCGCGGTGAAAAACTGTTTTTT,CASSPLGGRGEKLFF
TRBJ2-1,NA,NA,TRBV7-8,TGTGCCAGCAGCTTAGCGGGGAGGACCTACAATGAGCAGTTCTTC,CASSLAGRTYNEQFF
TRBJ1-1,NA,NA,TRBV6-5,TGTGCCAGCAGTTACTCTCACAGGGCTAAAGCTTTCTTT,CASSYSHRAKAFF
TRBJ2-4,NA,NA,TRBV18,TGTGCCAGCTCACCACCGCAACTCCCCTCTAGGGCCAAAAACATTCAGTACTTC,CASSPPQLPSRAKNIQYF
TRBJ2-5,NA,NA,TRBV15,TGTGCCACTTCTAAGGGGTACCAAGAGACCCAGTACTTC,CATSKGYQETQYF
TRBJ2-3,once,TRBD1,TRBV6-4,TGTGCCAGCAGCGGGACAGGCACAGATACGCAGTATTTT,CASSGTGTDTQYF
TRBJ1-4,once,TRBD1,TRBV2,TGTGCCAGCAGCGAACTTGGACAGGGCGGTGAAAAACTGTTTTTT,CASSELGQGGEKLFF
TRBJ2-1,few,NA,TRBV25-1,TGTGCCAGCAGTGTAGGGGGGGACAATGAGCAGTTCTTC,CASSVGGDNEQFF
TRBJ1-4,NA,TRBD1,TRBV6-5,TGTGCCAGCAGACGCACCGGGACAGACAATGAAAAACTGTTTTTT,CASRRTGTDNEKLFF
TRBJ1-6,NA,NA,TRBV2,TGTGCCACGGGACGGGAGCCCCGGTATAATTCACCCCTCCACTTT,CATGREPRYNSPLHF
TRBJ2-7,NA,TRBD2,TRBV6-5,TGTGTCAGCAGCCGACTAGCGGGTCAAACCTACGAGCAGTACTTC,CVSSRLAGQTYEQYF
TRBJ1-5,NA,TRBD1,TRBV4-1,TGCGCCAGCAGCCTCGGGCAGGGGGCCTTGCGGGATCAGCCCCAGCATTTT,CASSLGQGALRDQPQHF
TRBJ1-1,NA,NA,TRBV30,TGTGCCGGAATCGACCCCCCAAACACTGAAGCTTTCTTT,CAGIDPPNTEAFF
TRBJ1-1,NA,NA,TRBV2,TGTGCCAGCAGTGACCCGGGTTCTGAAGCTTTCTTT,CASSDPGSEAFF
TRBJ1-1,NA,NA,TRBV9,TGTGCCAGCAGCGTTCGTTCAGGGATTGGCACTGAAGCTTTCTTT,CASSVRSGIGTEAFF
TRBJ2-5,NA,NA,TRBV5-4,TGTGCCAGCAGCTTGGCCGGTCAGTCCAGCCAAGAGACCCAGTACTTC,CASSLAGQSSQETQYF
TRBJ2-2,NA,NA,TRBV30,TGTGCCTGGACCCTCACAGGGAGGAGGACCGGGGAGCTGTTTTTT,CAWTLTGRRTGELFF
TRBJ1-6,NA,TRBD1,TRBV5-6,TGTGCCAGCAGCTCCCTTCTACAGGGGGTGAATTCACCCCTCCACTTT,CASSSLLQGVNSPLHF
TRBJ2-1,NA,TRBD1,TRBV12-3/TRBV12-4,TGTGCCAGCAGTTCGACCCAGGGGGTTGAGCAGTTCTTC,CASSSTQGVEQFF
TRBJ1-1,NA,NA,TRBV18,TGTGCCAGCTCAGGTTCGGGTGAAGCTTTCTTT,CASSGSGEAFF
TRBJ1-2,NA,TRBD1,TRBV5-1,TGCGCCAGCAACACTGGACAGGGCTATGGCTACACCTTC,CASNTGQGYGYTF
TRBJ1-2,NA,TRBD1,TRBV3-1/TRBV3-2,TGTGCCAGCAGCCGATCGGGACAGGGGGCTGGCTACACCTTC,CASSRSGQGAGYTF
TRBJ2-2,few,NA,TRBV7-9,TGTGCCAGCAGCTATAACAGGGAAAACACCGGGGAGCTGTTTTTT,CASSYNRENTGELFF
TRBJ1-2,NA,TRBD1,TRBV7-9,TGTGCCAGCAGCATCGGGACAGCCTATGGCTACACCTTC,CASSIGTAYGYTF
TRBJ1-5,NA,NA,TRBV10-2,TGCGCCAGCAGTGAGGAGGTGACAGGACATTTCCAGCCCCAGCATTTT,CASSEEVTGHFQPQHF
TRBJ2-7,NA,TRBD2,TRBV6-4,TGTGCCAGCAGCCCTAGCGGGGGCTACGAGCAGTACTTC,CASSPSGGYEQYF